The 17 T cell receptor beta chains listed next were all sequenced from one sample in a study of shared clonotypes between healthy human individuals. Measured with immunoSEQ multiplex PCR; TCRdb has only the in-frame clones, and not every one. The sample has about 700,000 clones; around 72% are singletons. The sample comprised memory CD4+ T cells sorted from blood. Stated subset: CD45RA-negative fraction. The receptors stem from a woman aged 25 to 39 in good health.

The chain joins TRBV5-6 to TRBJ2-5; 10 bases match TRBD2. The CDR3 length is 15 residues. V trimming: 4 bases; J trimming: 4 bases; junction bases outside the gene matches: 7. Germline assignment: CDR1 SGHDT and CDR2 YYEEEE. In nucleotides, the CDR3 is TGTGCCAGCAGCGCCGGACTAGCGGTTGGAGAGACCCAGTACTTC. Protein sequence: CASSAGLAVGETQYF.

This chain links TRBV19 with TRBJ1-1; 8 positions match TRBD1. With 1 base clipped from V and 3 bases from J, the junction kept 13 bases outside the gene matches. The CDR3 runs 18 residues. Germline values: CDR1 LNHDA, CDR2 SQIVND (reference sequence). Here the CDR3 DNA reads TGTGCCAGTAGTATAGTCAGGGGGCGGAACATTAAACACACTGAAGCTTTCTTT. It codes for CASSIVRGRNIKHTEAFF.

The chain uses TRBV30 and TRBJ2-3; 8 bases are shared with TRBD2. The CDR3 spans 15 residues. Germline lookup yields CDR1 GTSNPN and CDR2 SVGIG (reference sequence). The ends lost 0 bases at V and 0 bases at J; junction bases unmatched: 2. Here the CDR3 DNA reads TGTGCCTGGAGTGTACCTAGCGGGAGCACAGATACGCAGTATTTT. Translated: CAWSVPSGSTDTQYF.

The chain carries TRBV4-2 and TRBJ2-1; maybe TRBD1 (5 bases). The CDR3 sequence is 15 residues long. From germline, CDR1 is LGHNA and CDR2 YNFKEQ. V gave up 5 bases and J gave up 1 base, with 12 bases separating them. Written as DNA, the CDR3 is TGTGCCAGCAGCGACAGCGTCTTGTCCTACAATGAGCAGTTCTTC. As protein: CASSDSVLSYNEQFF.

This clone showed up just once. The chain joins TRBV6-4 to TRBJ1-1; 7 bases are a match to TRBD1. Germline CDR1 and CDR2: MRHNA and SNTAGT. With V trimmed by 2 bases and J by 1 base, 10 bases remained unmatched. The CDR3 totals 17 residues. The CDR3 is CASSDPDWDRRNTEAFF. The CDR3 DNA reads as TGTGCCAGCAGTGACCCCGACTGGGACAGAAGGAACACTGAAGCTTTCTTT.

V usage is TRBV6-1 and J usage is TRBJ1-4, with D unclear. From germline, CDR1 is MNHNS and CDR2 SASEGT. V lost 5 bases and J 8 bases, leaving 6 bases between the germline ends. CDR3 length: 11 residues. CDR3 protein: CASSTPEKLFF. In DNA form, the CDR3 reads TGTGCCAGCAGTACTCCCGAAAAACTGTTTTTT.

This chain links TRBV7-9 with TRBJ1-1, with TRBD1 as a possible D gene (5 bases). The CDR3 loop spans 16 amino acids. CDR1 is SEHNR and CDR2 is FQNEAQ in the germline V gene (reference sequence). The V end was cut by 0 bases, the J end by 2 bases, with 13 bases between. The CDR3 DNA follows: TGTGCCAGCAGCTTAGCTGTCGGGGCATCTAACACTGAAGCTTTCTTT. Residues: CASSLAVGASNTEAFF.

The J gene is TRBJ2-7, the V gene TRBV7-2; D is unclear. CDR1 and CDR2 from the germline V gene are SGHTA and FQGNSA. Deletions cut 1 base from V and 5 bases from J, with 12 bases between. The CDR3 has 14 residues. CDR3 loop: CASSLVGFEDEQYF. The CDR3 DNA reads as TGTGCCAGCAGCTTAGTGGGCTTCGAGGACGAGCAGTACTTC.

The chain is built from TRBV28 and TRBJ1-6; 11 bases map to TRBD1. This CDR3 has 14 residues. Germline-derived CDR1 and CDR2 are MDHEN and SYDVKM. The ends lost 5 bases at V and 10 bases at J; junction bases unmatched: 4. This CDR3 reads CASSGTGGRSPLHF. DNA of the CDR3: TGTGCCAGCAGTGGGACAGGGGGAAGGTCACCCCTCCACTTT.

The chain joins TRBV19 to TRBJ2-3; 8 positions match TRBD2. CDR3 length: 16 residues. Germline V CDR1 and CDR2: LNHDA, SQIVND (reference sequence). Trimming cost V 3 bases and J 4 bases; bases outside gene matches: 9. Here the CDR3 reads CASSIGGASGSDTQYF. The CDR3 DNA sequence: TGTGCCAGTAGTATTGGAGGCGCTAGCGGGTCAGATACGCAGTATTTT. Drawing the rest from reference TRBV19 and TRBJ2-3, the complete variable domain is DGGITQSPKYLFRKEGQNVTLSCEQNLNHDAMYWYRQDPGQGLRLIYYSQIVNDFQKGDIAEGYSVSREKKESFPLTVTSAQKNPTAFYLCASSIGGASGSDTQYFGPGTRLTVL.

This clone was seen once. This chain joins TRBV5-6 and TRBJ1-2; unclear D gene. Per germline, CDR1 SGHDT and CDR2 YYEEEE. Trimming shortened V by 4 bases and J by 5 bases, and 9 bases separated the two germline ends. This CDR3 spans 12 amino acids. For the CDR3, the DNA is TGTGCCAGCAGCCCGGGTGAATATGGCTACACCTTC. It translates to CASSPGEYGYTF. Full variable domain (outside the CDR3, taken from reference TRBV5-6 and TRBJ1-2): DAGVTQSPTHLIKTRGQQVTLRCSPKSGHDTVSWYQQALGQGPQFIFQYYEEEERQRGNFPDRFSGHQFPNYSSELNVNALLLGDSALYLCASSPGEYGYTFGSGTRLTVV.

The rearrangement joins TRBV10-3 to TRBJ2-3, with TRBD1 matching over 7 bases. This CDR3 is 15 amino acids long. Per germline, CDR1 ENHRY and CDR2 SYGVKD. The trim removed 2 bases at V and 1 base at J, leaving 3 bases unmatched. CDR3 coding DNA: TGTGCCATCAGTGAGGGTGGGACAGGCACAGATACGCAGTATTTT. Its translation: CAISEGGTGTDTQYF.

In this sample, this clone turned up a few times. The CDR3 region has the DNA TGTGCCAGCCGAGATAACGTAAGAGGGGAGACCCAGTACTTC. The encoded protein is CASRDNVRGETQYF. The chain couples TRBV28 to TRBJ2-5; TRBD2 might be the D (5 bases). V lost 8 bases and J 5 bases, leaving 18 bases between the germline ends. CDR1 MDHEN and CDR2 SYDVKM come from the germline V gene. The CDR3 covers 14 residues.

This clone was found many times. The rearrangement joins TRBV4-3 to TRBJ2-1; TRBD1 is a possible D gene (5 bases). The CDR3 length is 12 residues. V was cut by 5 bases and J by 9 bases, with 11 bases left in between. The germline gives CDR1 LGHNA, CDR2 YSLEER. CDR3 in amino acids: CASSSQATEQFF. The CDR3, as DNA: TGCGCCAGCAGCTCACAGGCGACTGAGCAGTTCTTC.

The V call is TRBV5-1, the J call TRBJ1-1, with unresolved D. Per the germline V gene, CDR1 is SGHRS and CDR2 is YFSETQ. V was shortened by 4 bases and J by 0 bases, with 7 bases between the two germline ends. The CDR3 is 13 amino acids. CDR3 coding DNA: TGCGCCAGCAGCACTGACCTGAACACTGAAGCTTTCTTT. It encodes CASSTDLNTEAFF.

Points on this clone: This could be a read error, since a much larger clone is one nucleotide away. This CDR3 is also generated by other DNA sequences in the sample. The CDR3 sequence: CASSLASSYNEQFF. CDR3 DNA sequence: TGTGCCAGCAGCTTGGCCAGTTCCTACAATGAGCAGTTCTTC. V gene TRBV7-2 combines with J gene TRBJ2-1; no definite D call. The CDR3 spans 14 residues. The germline V gene encodes CDR1 SGHTA and CDR2 FQGNSA. V lost 3 bases and J lost 1, with 7 bases in between.

The chain recombines TRBV7-9 with TRBJ1-4; TRBD1 agrees at 8 bases. CDR3 length: 15 residues. Unmatched junction bases numbered 9, after V lost 5 bases and J lost 7 bases. Germline V CDR1 and CDR2: SEHNR, FQNEAQ (reference sequence). The CDR3 loop reads CASSARTGLAEKLFF. The CDR3 DNA reads TGTGCCAGCAGCGCCCGGACAGGGCTCGCTGAAAAACTGTTTTTT.